The 10 T cell receptor beta chains listed next were all sequenced from one sample in a study of CD8 T cells in ankylosing spondylitis. Study-wide results and limits: Among TCR beta sequences, a motif of under 10 highly homologous variants appeared characteristic of ankylosing spondylitis blood.

Antigens for these TCRs are unknown. TCRdb independently ran MiXCR on the 5' RACE reads; one entry per CDR3 protein. The table lists around 770,000 distinct CDR3 sequences, about an eighth of them singletons. The sequenced sample consisted of blood, either unsorted or a sorted T cell fraction (not recorded which). The source is a male donor with ankylosing spondylitis.

The chain is built from TRBV10-3 and TRBJ2-7, with D uncertain. Trimming stripped 6 bases from V and 7 bases from J, with 13 bases between. Per germline, CDR1 ENHRY and CDR2 SYGVKD. This CDR3 spans 12 amino acids. In nucleotides, the CDR3 is TGTGCCATCAGGACCCAGGCGGAGGAGCAGTACTTC. The encoded protein is CAIRTQAEEQYF.

A few counts support this clonotype. The chain carries TRBV6-2 or TRBV6-3 and TRBJ2-7; D might be TRBD1 (6 bases). The CDR3 is 16 residues long. Germline V gene sequence: CDR1 MNHEY, CDR2 SVGEGT. Trimming removed 5 bases at V and 3 bases at J, with 20 bases between. The CDR3, as DNA: TGTGCCAGCAGTACACTAAACAGGGCAACTCGCTACGAGCAGTACTTC. Protein sequence: CASSTLNRATRYEQYF.

The sample holds a few counts of this clonotype. This chain joins TRBV9 and TRBJ2-7; D might be TRBD1 (10 bases). V lost 0 bases to trimming and J lost 3 bases, with 25 bases between them. This CDR3 contains 19 residues. The V gene's germline CDR1 is SGDLS and CDR2 YYNGEE. The CDR3 sequence is CASSVGDRGTSGWNYEQYF. The CDR3 region has the DNA TGTGCCAGCAGCGTAGGGGACAGGGGCACTAGCGGGTGGAACTACGAGCAGTACTTC.

The rearrangement joins TRBV10-3 to TRBJ2-3, with D possibly TRBD2 on 6 matching bases. Trimming took off 8 bases at V and 2 bases at J, with 8 bases between the two ends. This CDR3 region has 12 residues. Germline V gene data show CDR1 as ENHRY and CDR2 as SYGVKD. The CDR3 is CAIGGSTDTQYF. The CDR3 DNA follows: TGTGCCATCGGGGGGTCCACAGATACGCAGTATTTT.

V is TRBV24-1 and J is TRBJ2-5; D may be TRBD1 (6 bases). Germline lookup yields CDR1 KGHDR and CDR2 SFDVKD. The CDR3 consists of 15 residues. Trimming removed 1 base from V and 0 bases from J, with 8 bases in between. CDR3 DNA sequence: TGTGCCACCAGTGATTTAGGACAGAACCAAGAGACCCAGTACTTC. Protein: CATSDLGQNQETQYF.

This clonotype was seen more than once but under ten times. One junction end does not reproduce the germline sequence, and a read error may be involved. This sequence joins TRBV7-7 and TRBJ2-2; D gene ambiguous. The CDR3 totals 15 residues. Germline CDR1 is SSHAT and CDR2 is FNYEAQ (reference sequence). CDR3 region: CASSPNRPLAGELFF. The CDR3 DNA reads as TGTGCTAGCAGCCCGAACCGCCCCCTAGCCGGGGAGCTGTTTTTT.

The gene calls are TRBV6-2 or TRBV6-3 and TRBJ2-7; tentatively, D is TRBD2 (6 bases). The V gene lost 2 bases and the J gene lost 6 bases, with 14 bases spanning the gap. The germline gives CDR1 MNHEY, CDR2 SVGEGT. The CDR3 is made up of 14 amino acids. CDR3 DNA sequence: TGTGCCAGCAGTTACGGTCTAGCGCCTTCCGAGCAGTACTTC. It encodes CASSYGLAPSEQYF.

This chain uses TRBV29-1 with TRBJ2-2, with D unclear. Germline lookup yields CDR1 SQVTM and CDR2 ANQGSEA. Trimming took off 6 bases at V and 5 bases at J, with 7 bases between the two ends. This CDR3 comprises 11 residues. This CDR3 is CSVAYTGELFF. The CDR3 bases are TGCAGCGTCGCCTATACCGGGGAGCTGTTTTTT.

Remarks on this clonotype: Likely a read error: the CDR3 ends without its conserved phenylalanine or tryptophan. The rearrangement links TRBV28 to TRBJ2-7; 7 nucleotides align to TRBD1. The length of the CDR3 is 14 residues. V lost 6 bases and J lost 2; bases outside the gene matches: 7. Germline V lookup: CDR1 MDHEN, CDR2 SYDVKM. CDR3: CASRLQGRTYEQYL. The CDR3 coding sequence is TGTGCCAGCAGACTACAGGGGCGCACCTACGAGCAGTACCTC.

The J gene is TRBJ2-5, the V gene TRBV10-3; 7 bases are shared with TRBD1. Trimming removed 4 bases from V and 0 bases from J; junction bases left unmatched: 2. This CDR3 comprises 14 residues. Germline loops: CDR1 ENHRY, CDR2 SYGVKD. The CDR3 DNA sequence: TGTGCCATCAGTGTCGACAGGGACCAAGAGACCCAGTACTTC. Amino acids: CAISVDRDQETQYF.